This T cell receptor beta chain was recovered during a study of blood T cells in healthy people across ages. Study-wide findings and caveats: TCR beta diversity per million T cells fell roughly linearly with age.

This clonotype has more than one count but fewer than ten. Its antigen is still unknown. Primed by a sample-barcoded 5' primer and a J-beta primer mix, a second PCR proceeded for 7 to 11 cycles. Each CDR3 protein gets one entry after TCRdb re-called the 5' RACE reads with MiXCR. The sample carries around 900,000 distinct CDR3 sequences, 25% to 35% recorded once. There are 17 residues in the CDR3. The germline V and J ends were trimmed by 5 bases and 4 bases, with 23 bases remaining between them. Germline loops: CDR1 LGHDT, CDR2 YNNKEL (reference sequence). Per sample, no less than 5.5 micrograms of total RNA were extracted.

What was sequenced was blood. The receptor's source is an elderly woman in good health. The J gene is TRBJ1-2, the V gene TRBV3-1; no definite D call. In DNA, the CDR3 is TGTGCCAGCAGCAATGATGGGCTTACCACAACTAGCTATGGCTACACCTTC. Encoded protein: CASSNDGLTTTSYGYTF.